This TCR beta chain was recovered during a study of T cells in Graves' hyperthyroidism and ophthalmopathy. Study-wide findings and caveats: Ophthalmopathy prediction by the model preceded onset by a median about 6 months. A model built on 13 V-J features separated ophthalmopathy from stable hyperthyroidism.

A roughly 9.1 ml volume of fresh peripheral blood provided the PBMCs. TCR beta CDR3 sequences were amplified from RNA transcripts. The HTBI set primed first-round TCR CDR3 RT-PCR. MiXCR, applied by TCRdb to the multiplex PCR reads, yields one record per CDR3 protein. The sample has about 590,000 distinct CDR3 sequences, about 14% seen once; the top ten hold roughly 7.1%. The CDR3 is 15 residues long. Germline V gene data show CDR1 as ENHRY and CDR2 as SYGVKD. Trimming pared 3 bases from V and 5 bases from J, leaving 16 bases between. This clonotype was seen many times. As yet, its antigen is unknown. The clonotype was recovered from a woman aged 18-29 years with Graves' ophthalmopathy. Sequencing input: blood. The rearrangement uses TRBV10-3 and TRBJ1-1, with D tentatively TRBD1 (6 bases). CDR3 residues: CAISDPPQGSTEAFF. Written as DNA, the CDR3 is TGTGCCATCAGTGACCCCCCACAGGGCTCAACTGAAGCTTTCTTT.